This T cell receptor beta chain derives from a study of HIV-infected children after antiretroviral therapy interruption. Overall study context: For the interruption arm, samples span week 0 through about 3 years after study end. General study points: The CD45RA+ naive sort may contain some EMRA or stem memory cells. By the end of treatment interruption, naive CD4+ clonality (Gini) increased.

As for treatment: PENTA 11 planned treatment interruption arm or continuous ART arm. This clonotype was recorded at least ten times. Its antigen is unknown. The TCR library was built from RNA with a 3' RACE protocol and unique molecular identifiers. TCRdb analysed the 3' RACE reads with MiXCR anew, one entry per CDR3 protein. The table records about 50,000 distinct CDR3 sequences, 3.5% to 5% of them present only once. This CDR3 has 11 residues. Germline V gene sequence: CDR1 LNHDA, CDR2 SQIVND (reference sequence). The sequences come from CD45RA+ CD4+ T cells from PBMCs, pooled from several time points, collected from a donor given antiretroviral therapy, either interrupted or continuous. Subset of the sample: naive CD4+ CD45RA+ CD45RO- T cells. This TCR came from a pool of human donors with HIV. The chain carries TRBV19 and TRBJ1-4, with TRBD1 matching over 9 bases. For the CDR3, the DNA is TGTGCGGGACAGGGAAGCGAAAAACTGTTTTTT. Protein sequence: CAGQGSEKLFF.